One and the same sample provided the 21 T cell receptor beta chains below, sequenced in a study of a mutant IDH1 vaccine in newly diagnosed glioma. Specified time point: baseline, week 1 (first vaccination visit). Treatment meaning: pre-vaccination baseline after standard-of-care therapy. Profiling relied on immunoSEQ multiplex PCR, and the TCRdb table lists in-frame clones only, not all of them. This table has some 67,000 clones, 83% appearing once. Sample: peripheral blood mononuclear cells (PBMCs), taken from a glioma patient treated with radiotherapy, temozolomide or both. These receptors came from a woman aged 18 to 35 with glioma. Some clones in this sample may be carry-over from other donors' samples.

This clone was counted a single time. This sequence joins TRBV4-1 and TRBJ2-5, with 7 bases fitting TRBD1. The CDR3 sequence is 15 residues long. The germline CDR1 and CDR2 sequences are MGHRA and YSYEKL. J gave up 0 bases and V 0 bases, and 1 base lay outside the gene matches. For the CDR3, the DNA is TGCGCCAGCAGCCAAGACAGGGGGTACCAAGAGACCCAGTACTTC. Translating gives CASSQDRGYQETQYF.

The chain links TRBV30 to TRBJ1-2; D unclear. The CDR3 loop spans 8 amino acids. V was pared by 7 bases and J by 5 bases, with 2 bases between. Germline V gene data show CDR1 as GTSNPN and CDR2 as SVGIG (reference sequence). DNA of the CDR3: TGTGCCTTATATGGCTACACCTTC. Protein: CALYGYTF.

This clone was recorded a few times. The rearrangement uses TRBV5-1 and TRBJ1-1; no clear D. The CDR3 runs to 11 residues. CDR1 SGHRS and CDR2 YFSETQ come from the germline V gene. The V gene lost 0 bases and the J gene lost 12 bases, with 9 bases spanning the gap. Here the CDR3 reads CASSLGFGTFF. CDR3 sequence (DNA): TGCGCCAGCAGCTTGGGCTTTGGGACTTTCTTT.

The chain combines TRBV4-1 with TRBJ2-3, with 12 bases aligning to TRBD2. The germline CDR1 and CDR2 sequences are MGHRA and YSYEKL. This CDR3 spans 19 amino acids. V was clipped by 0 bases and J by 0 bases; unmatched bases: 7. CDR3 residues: CASSQEASGGGTSTDTQYF. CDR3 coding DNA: TGCGCCAGCAGCCAAGAGGCTAGCGGGGGGGGAACTAGCACAGATACGCAGTATTTT.

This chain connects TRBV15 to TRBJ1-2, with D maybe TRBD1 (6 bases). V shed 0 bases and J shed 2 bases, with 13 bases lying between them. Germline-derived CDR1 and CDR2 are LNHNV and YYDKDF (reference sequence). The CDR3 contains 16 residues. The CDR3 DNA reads TGTGCCACCAGCAGAGATCCGGGGGCGCGGAACTATGGCTACACCTTC. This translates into CATSRDPGARNYGYTF. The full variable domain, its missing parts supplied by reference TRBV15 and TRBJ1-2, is DAMVIQNPRYQVTQFGKPVTLSCSQTLNHNVMYWYQQKSSQAPKLLFHYYDKDFNNEADTPDNFQSRRPNTSFCFLDIRSPGLGDTAMYLCATSRDPGARNYGYTFGSGTRLTVV.

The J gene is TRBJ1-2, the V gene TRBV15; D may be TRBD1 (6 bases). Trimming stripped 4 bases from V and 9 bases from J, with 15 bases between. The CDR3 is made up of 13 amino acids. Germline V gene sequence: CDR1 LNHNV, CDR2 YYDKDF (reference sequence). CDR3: CATSKWPRGSYTF. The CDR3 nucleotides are TGTGCCACCAGCAAGTGGCCAAGGGGGAGCTACACCTTC.

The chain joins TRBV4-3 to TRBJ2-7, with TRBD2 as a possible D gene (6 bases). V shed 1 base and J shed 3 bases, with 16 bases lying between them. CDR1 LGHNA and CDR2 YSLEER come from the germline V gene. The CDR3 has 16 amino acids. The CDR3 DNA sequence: TGCGCCAGCAGCCAAGGCCGGGACTCTAGGTTCTACGAGCAGTACTTC. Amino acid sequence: CASSQGRDSRFYEQYF.

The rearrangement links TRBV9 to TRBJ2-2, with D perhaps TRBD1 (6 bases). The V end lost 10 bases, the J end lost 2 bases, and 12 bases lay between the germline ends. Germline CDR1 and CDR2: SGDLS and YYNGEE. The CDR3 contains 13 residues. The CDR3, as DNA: TGTGCCGGCCAGGGGCCCAACACCGGGGAGCTGTTTTTT. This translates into CAGQGPNTGELFF.

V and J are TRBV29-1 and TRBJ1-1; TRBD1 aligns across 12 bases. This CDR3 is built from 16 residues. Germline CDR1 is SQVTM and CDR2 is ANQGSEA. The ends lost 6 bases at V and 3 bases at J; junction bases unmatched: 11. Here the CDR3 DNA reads TGCAGCGTCTTCCCGGGACAGGGGGCGCGGTACACTGAAGCTTTCTTT. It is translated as CSVFPGQGARYTEAFF.

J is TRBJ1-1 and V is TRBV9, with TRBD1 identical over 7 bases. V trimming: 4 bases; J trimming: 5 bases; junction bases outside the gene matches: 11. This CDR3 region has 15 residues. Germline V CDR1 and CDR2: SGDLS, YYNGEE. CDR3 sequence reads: CASSPKQGSPTEAFF. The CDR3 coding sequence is TGTGCCAGCAGCCCTAAACAGGGGAGTCCGACTGAAGCTTTCTTT.

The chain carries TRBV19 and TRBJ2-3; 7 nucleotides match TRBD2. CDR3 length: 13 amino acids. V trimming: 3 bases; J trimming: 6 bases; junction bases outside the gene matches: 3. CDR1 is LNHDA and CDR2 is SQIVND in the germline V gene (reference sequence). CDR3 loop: CASSIGTIDTQYF. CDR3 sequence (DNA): TGTGCCAGTAGTATCGGGACTATCGATACGCAGTATTTT.

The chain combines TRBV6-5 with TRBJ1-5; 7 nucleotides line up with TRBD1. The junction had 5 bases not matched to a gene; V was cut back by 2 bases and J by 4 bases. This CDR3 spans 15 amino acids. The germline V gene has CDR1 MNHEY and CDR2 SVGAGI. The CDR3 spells CASSYGGTANQPQHF. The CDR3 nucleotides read TGTGCCAGCAGTTACGGTGGGACAGCGAATCAGCCCCAGCATTTT.

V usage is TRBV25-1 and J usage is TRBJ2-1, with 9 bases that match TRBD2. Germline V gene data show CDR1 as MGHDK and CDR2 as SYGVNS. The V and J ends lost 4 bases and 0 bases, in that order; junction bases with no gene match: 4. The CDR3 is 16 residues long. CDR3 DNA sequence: TGTGCCAGCAGTGCATATAGCGGGAGCTCCTACAATGAGCAGTTCTTC. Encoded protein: CASSAYSGSSYNEQFF.

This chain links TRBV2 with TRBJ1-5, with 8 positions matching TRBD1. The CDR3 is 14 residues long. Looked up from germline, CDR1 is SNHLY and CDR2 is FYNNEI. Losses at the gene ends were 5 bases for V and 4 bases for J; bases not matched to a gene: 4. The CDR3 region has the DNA TGTGCCAGCAGTTTCGACAGGGGTAATCAGCCCCAGCATTTT. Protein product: CASSFDRGNQPQHF.

As DNA, the CDR3 is TGTGCCAGCAGCTTATCTTCATGGCGTGATACGCAGTATTTT. Its translation: CASSLSSWRDTQYF. J is TRBJ2-3 and V is TRBV5-4; D not certain. Trimming removed 2 bases at V and 6 bases at J, with 13 bases between. The CDR3 covers 14 residues. Germline V gene data show CDR1 as SGHNT and CDR2 as YYREEE (reference sequence).

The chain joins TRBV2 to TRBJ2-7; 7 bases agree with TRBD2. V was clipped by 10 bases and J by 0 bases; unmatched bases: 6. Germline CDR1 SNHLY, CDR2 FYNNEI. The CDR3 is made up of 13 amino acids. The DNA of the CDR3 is TGTGCCATCCTAGCGGACCTCTCCTACGAGCAGTACTTC. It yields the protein CAILADLSYEQYF.

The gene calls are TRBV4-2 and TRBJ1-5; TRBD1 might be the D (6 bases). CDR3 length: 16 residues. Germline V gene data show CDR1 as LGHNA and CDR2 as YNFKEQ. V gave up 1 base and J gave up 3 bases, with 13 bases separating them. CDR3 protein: CASSQALGQHNQPQHF. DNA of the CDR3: TGTGCCAGCAGCCAAGCCCTTGGACAGCACAATCAGCCCCAGCATTTT.

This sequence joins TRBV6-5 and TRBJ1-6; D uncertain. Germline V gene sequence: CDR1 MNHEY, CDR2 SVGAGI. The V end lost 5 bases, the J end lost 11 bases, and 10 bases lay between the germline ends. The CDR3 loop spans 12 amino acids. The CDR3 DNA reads TGTGCCAGCAGTGGGGAGTTGACACCCCTCCACTTT. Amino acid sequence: CASSGELTPLHF.

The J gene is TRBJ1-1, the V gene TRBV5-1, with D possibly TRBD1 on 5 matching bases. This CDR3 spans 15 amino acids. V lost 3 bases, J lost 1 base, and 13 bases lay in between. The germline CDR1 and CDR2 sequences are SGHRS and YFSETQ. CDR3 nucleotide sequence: TGCGCCAGCAGCTCCAGGGACGGACAGAACACTGAAGCTTTCTTT. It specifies CASSSRDGQNTEAFF.

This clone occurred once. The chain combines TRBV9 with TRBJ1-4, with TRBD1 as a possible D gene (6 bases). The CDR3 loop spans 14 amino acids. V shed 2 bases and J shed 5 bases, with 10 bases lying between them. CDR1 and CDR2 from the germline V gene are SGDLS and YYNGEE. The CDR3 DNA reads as TGTGCCAGCAGCGTCGGGGGCGCAAATGAAAAACTGTTTTTT. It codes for CASSVGGANEKLFF. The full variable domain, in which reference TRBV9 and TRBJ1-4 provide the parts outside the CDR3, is DSGVTQTPKHLITATGQRVTLRCSPRSGDLSVYWYQQSLDQGLQFLIQYYNGEERAKGNILERFSAQQFPDLHSELNLSSLELGDSALYFCASSVGGANEKLFFGSGTQLSVL.

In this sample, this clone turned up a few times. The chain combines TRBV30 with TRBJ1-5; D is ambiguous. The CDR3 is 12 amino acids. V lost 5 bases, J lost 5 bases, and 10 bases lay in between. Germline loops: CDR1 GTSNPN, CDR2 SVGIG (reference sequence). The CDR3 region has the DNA TGTGCCTGGGATAGCGGGGATCAGCCCCAGCATTTT. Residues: CAWDSGDQPQHF.